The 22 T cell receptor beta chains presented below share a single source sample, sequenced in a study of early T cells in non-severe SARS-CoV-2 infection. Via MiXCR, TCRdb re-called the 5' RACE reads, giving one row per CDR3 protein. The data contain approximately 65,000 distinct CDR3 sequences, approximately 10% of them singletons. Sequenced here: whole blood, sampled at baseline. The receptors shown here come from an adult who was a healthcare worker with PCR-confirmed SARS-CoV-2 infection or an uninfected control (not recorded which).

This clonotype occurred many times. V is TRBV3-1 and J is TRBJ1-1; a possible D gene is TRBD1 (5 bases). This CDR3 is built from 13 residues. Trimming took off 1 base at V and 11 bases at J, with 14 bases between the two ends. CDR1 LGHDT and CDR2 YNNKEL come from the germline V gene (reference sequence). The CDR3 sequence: CASSQAQASGAFF. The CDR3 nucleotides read TGTGCCAGCAGCCAAGCACAGGCCTCGGGGGCTTTCTTT. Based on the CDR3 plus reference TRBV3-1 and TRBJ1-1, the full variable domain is DTAVSQTPKYLVTQMGNDKSIKCEQNLGHDTMYWYKQDSKKFLKIMFSYNNKELIINETVPNRFSPKSPDKAHLNLHINSLELGDSAVYFCASSQAQASGAFFGQGTRLTVV.

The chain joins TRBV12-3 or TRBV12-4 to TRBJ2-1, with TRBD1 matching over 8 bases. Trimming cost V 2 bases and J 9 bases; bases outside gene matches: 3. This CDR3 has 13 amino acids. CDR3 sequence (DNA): TGTGCCAGCAGTTTAAACAGGGGGACTGAGCAGTTCTTC. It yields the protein CASSLNRGTEQFF.

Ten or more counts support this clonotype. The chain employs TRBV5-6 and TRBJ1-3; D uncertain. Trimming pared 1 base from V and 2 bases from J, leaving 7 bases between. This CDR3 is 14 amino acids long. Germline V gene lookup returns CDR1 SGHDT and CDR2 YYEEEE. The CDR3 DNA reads TGTGCCAGCAGCTTGTGGGGAGCTGGAAACACCATATATTTT. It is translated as CASSLWGAGNTIYF.

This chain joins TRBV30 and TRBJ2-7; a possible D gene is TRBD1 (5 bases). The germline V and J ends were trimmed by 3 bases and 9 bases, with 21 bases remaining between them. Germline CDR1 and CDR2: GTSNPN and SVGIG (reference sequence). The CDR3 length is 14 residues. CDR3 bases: TGTGCCTGGAGCGCGGCCGACAGCCGAAGTGGGCAGTACTTC. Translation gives CAWSAADSRSGQYF.

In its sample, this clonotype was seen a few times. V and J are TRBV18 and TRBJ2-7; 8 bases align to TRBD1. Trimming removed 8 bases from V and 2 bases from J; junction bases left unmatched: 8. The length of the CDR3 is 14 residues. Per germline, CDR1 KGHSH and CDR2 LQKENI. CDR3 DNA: TGTGCCAGCAATACAGGGGGGTTAGCCTACGAGCAGTACTTC. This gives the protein CASNTGGLAYEQYF.

CDR3 amino acids: CAISGLAGGRIDTQYF. The CDR3 DNA reads TGTGCCATCAGTGGACTAGCGGGGGGGCGAATAGATACGCAGTATTTT. The V call is TRBV10-3, the J call TRBJ2-3; the match to TRBD2 covers 14 bases. From germline, CDR1 is ENHRY and CDR2 SYGVKD. The V segment lost 4 bases and the J segment 5 bases; nucleotides outside the gene matches: 5. This CDR3 region has 16 residues.

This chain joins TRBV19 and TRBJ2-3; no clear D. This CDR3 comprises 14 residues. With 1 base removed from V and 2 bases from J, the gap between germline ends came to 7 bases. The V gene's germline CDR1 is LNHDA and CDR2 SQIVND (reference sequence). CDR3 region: CASSIGLYTDTQYF. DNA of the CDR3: TGTGCCAGTAGTATAGGCCTTTACACAGATACGCAGTATTTT.

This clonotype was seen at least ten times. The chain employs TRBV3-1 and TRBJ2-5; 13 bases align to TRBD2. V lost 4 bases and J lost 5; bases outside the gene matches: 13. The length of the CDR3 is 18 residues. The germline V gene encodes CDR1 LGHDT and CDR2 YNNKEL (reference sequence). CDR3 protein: CASSRRLAGGLGGETQYF. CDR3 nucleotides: TGTGCCAGCAGCCGACGACTAGCGGGGGGCCTTGGAGGGGAGACCCAGTACTTC.

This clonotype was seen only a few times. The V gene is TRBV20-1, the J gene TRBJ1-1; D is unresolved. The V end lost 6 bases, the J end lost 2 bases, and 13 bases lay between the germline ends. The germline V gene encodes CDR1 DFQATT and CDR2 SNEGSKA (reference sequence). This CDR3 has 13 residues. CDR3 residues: CSALIRGNTEAFF. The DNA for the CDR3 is TGCAGTGCGCTGATACGCGGAAACACTGAAGCTTTCTTT.

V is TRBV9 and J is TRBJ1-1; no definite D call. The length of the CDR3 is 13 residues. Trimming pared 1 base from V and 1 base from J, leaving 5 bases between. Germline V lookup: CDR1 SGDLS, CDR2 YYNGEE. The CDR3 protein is CASSVIGNTEAFF. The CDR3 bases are TGTGCCAGCAGCGTAATAGGGAACACTGAAGCTTTCTTT. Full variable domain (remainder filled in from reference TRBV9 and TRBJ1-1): DSGVTQTPKHLITATGQRVTLRCSPRSGDLSVYWYQQSLDQGLQFLIQYYNGEERAKGNILERFSAQQFPDLHSELNLSSLELGDSALYFCASSVIGNTEAFFGQGTRLTVV.

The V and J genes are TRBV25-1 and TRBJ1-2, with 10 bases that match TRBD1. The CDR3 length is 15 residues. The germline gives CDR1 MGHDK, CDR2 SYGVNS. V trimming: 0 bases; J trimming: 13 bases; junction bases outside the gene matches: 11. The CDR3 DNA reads TGTGCCAGCAGTGAATATGGGACAGGGGTCGAGGGTTCCACCTTC. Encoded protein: CASSEYGTGVEGSTF.

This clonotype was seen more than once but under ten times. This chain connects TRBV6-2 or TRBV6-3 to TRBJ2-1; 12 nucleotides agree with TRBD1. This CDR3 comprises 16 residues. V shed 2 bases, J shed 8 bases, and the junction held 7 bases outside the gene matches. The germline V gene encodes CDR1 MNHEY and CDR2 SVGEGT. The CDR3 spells CASSYPGTGGVDEQFF. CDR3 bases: TGTGCCAGCAGTTACCCCGGGACAGGGGGCGTAGATGAGCAGTTCTTC.

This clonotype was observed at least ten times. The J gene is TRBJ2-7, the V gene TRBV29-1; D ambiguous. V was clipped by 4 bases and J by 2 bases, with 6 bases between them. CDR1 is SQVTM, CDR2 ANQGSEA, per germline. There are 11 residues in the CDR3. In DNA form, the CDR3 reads TGCAGCGTTGGTAGGGCCTACGAGCAGTACTTC. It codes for CSVGRAYEQYF.

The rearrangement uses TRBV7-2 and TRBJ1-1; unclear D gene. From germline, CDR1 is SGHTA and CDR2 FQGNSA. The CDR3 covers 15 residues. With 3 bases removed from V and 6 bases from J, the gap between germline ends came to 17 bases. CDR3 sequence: CASSFISGVYAEAFF. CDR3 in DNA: TGTGCCAGCAGCTTTATCTCAGGCGTGTACGCTGAAGCTTTCTTT.

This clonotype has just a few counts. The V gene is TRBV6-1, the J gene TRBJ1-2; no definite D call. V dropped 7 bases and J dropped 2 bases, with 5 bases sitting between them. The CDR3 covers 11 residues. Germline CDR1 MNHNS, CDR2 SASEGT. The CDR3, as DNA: TGTGCCAGCACGGCGAACTATGGCTACACCTTC. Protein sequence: CASTANYGYTF.

CDR3 protein: CASSLRVDYNSPLHF. The CDR3 DNA follows: TGTGCCAGCAGCTTGAGGGTCGACTATAATTCACCCCTCCACTTT. The genes are TRBV11-3 and TRBJ1-6; D ambiguous. The CDR3 has 15 amino acids. Trimming removed 3 bases from V and 3 bases from J, with 9 bases in between. CDR1 is SGHNT, CDR2 YENEEA, per germline.

CDR3 sequence (DNA): TGCAGCGTTGATTTAGGGATGGGTCAGCCCCAGCATTTT. Amino acids: CSVDLGMGQPQHF. This chain uses TRBV29-1 with TRBJ1-5; the D is unclear. Trimming took 3 bases from V and 6 from J, leaving 12 bases between them. In germline, CDR1 is SQVTM, CDR2 ANQGSEA. The CDR3 sequence is 13 residues long.

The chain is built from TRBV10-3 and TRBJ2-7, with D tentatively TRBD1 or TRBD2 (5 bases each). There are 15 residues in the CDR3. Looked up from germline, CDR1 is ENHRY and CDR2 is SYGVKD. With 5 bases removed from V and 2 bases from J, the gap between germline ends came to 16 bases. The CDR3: CAISSGIRGTYEQYF. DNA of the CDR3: TGTGCCATCAGTTCCGGGATTAGGGGAACCTACGAGCAGTACTTC.

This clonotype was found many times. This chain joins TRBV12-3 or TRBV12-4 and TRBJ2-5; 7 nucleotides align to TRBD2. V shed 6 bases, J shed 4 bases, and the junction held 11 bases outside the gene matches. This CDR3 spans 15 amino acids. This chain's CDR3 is CASSRGGGSGETQYF. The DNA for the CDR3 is TGTGCCAGCAGCCGCGGGGGAGGGTCAGGAGAGACCCAGTACTTC.

The CDR3 spells CASTEGTAYRLRGYTF. The DNA of the CDR3 is TGTGCCAGTACCGAAGGGACAGCGTACCGATTAAGGGGCTACACCTTC. V gene TRBV19 combines with J gene TRBJ1-2; 7 bases align to TRBD1. CDR1 is LNHDA and CDR2 is SQIVND in the germline V gene (reference sequence). Losses at the gene ends were 7 bases for V and 8 bases for J; bases not matched to a gene: 19. The CDR3 sequence is 16 residues long.

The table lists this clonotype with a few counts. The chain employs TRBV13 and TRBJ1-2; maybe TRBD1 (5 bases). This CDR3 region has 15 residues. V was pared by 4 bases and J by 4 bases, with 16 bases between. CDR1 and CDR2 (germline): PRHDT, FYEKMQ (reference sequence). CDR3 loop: CASSSGGRGAYGYTF. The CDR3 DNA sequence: TGTGCCAGCAGCTCAGGCGGGAGAGGGGCCTATGGCTACACCTTC.

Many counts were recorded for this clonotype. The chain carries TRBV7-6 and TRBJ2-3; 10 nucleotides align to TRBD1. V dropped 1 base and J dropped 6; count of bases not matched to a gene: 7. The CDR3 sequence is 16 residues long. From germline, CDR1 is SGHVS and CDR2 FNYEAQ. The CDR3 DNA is TGTGCCAGCAGCTTAGAAGACAGGGGGCTAACGGATACGCAGTATTTT. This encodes CASSLEDRGLTDTQYF.